The clone carrying this T cell receptor (beta chain) was counted a single time. TCRdb keeps only in-frame clones here, not all; method: immunoSEQ multiplex PCR. The data contain 300,000 to 350,000 clones, about 90% of them singletons. The junction had 7 bases not matched to a gene; V was cut back by 8 bases and J by 1 base. CDR1 is LNHDA and CDR2 is SQIVND in the germline V gene (reference sequence). The CDR3 covers 16 residues. These data belong to a study of blood T cell repertoires in COVID-19. Study in general: Acute-phase and convalescent COVID-19 samples originated in the United States, Italy and Spain. Nucleic acid was either cDNA or gDNA, and it came from T cells, B-cell-depleted T cells, or PBMCs.

All recovered Cohort 3 donors got two negative PCRs, got clearance, or saw symptom resolution. The clonotype was recovered from a man aged 25 to 45 who had recovered from COVID-19. V gene TRBV19 combines with J gene TRBJ2-2; 10 nucleotides line up with TRBD2. The sequencing sample was made of PBMCs or T cells enriched from blood (not recorded which). For the CDR3, the DNA is TGTGCCAGTGGCAGGACTAGCGGCCTGAACACCGGGGAGCTGTTTTTT. Translation gives CASGRTSGLNTGELFF. Drawing the rest from reference TRBV19 and TRBJ2-2, the complete variable domain is DGGITQSPKYLFRKEGQNVTLSCEQNLNHDAMYWYRQDPGQGLRLIYYSQIVNDFQKGDIAEGYSVSREKKESFPLTVTSAQKNPTAFYLCASGRTSGLNTGELFFGEGSRLTVL.